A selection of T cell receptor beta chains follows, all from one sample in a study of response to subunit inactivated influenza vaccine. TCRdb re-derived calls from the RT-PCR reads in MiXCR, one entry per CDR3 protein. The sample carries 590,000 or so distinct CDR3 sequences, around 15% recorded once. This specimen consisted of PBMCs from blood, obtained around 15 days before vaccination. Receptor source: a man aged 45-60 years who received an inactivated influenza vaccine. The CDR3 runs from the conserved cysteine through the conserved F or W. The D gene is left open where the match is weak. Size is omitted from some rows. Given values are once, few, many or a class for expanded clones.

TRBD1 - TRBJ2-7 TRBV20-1 CSASGTGVPYTYEQYF TGCAGTGCTTCCGGGACAGGGGTCCCTTATACCTACGAGCAGTACTTC
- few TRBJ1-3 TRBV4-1 CASSQAWPSGNTIYF TGCGCCAGCAGCCAAGCATGGCCCTCTGGAAACACCATATATTTT
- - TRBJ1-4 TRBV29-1 CSFSHREKLFF TGCAGCTTCAGTCATCGGGAAAAACTGTTTTTT
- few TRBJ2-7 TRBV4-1 CASSQVLAGRSYEQYF TGCGCCAGCAGCCAAGTGTTAGCAGGGAGGTCCTACGAGCAGTACTTC
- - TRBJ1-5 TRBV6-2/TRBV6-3 CASSYSKPADSIDQPQHF TGTGCCAGCAGTTACTCGAAACCGGCGGACAGCATCGATCAGCCCCAGCATTTT
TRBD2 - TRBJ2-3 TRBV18 CASSPRAAGGLKDTQYF TGTGCCAGCTCCCCCCGGGCAGCGGGAGGACTTAAGGATACGCAGTATTTT
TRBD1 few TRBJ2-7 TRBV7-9 CASSFSGTGLHSYEQYF TGTGCCAGCAGCTTTTCCGGGACAGGTCTCCATTCCTACGAGCAGTACTTC
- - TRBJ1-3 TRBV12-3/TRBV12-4 CASSSGGSGNTIYF TGTGCCAGCAGTTCGGGGGGATCTGGAAACACCATATATTTT
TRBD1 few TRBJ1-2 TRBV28 CASSFTGTGLNYGYTF TGTGCCAGCAGTTTCACCGGGACAGGGTTAAACTATGGCTACACCTTC
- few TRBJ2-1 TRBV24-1 CATSDSGSNEQFF TGTGCCACCAGTGATTCAGGGAGTAATGAGCAGTTCTTC
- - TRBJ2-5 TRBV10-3 CAISERQGETQYF TGTGCCATCAGTGAGCGGCAGGGAGAGACCCAGTACTTC
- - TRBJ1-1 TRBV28 CASSLARGKEAFF TGTGCCAGCAGTTTGGCAAGGGGCAAGGAGGCTTTCTTT
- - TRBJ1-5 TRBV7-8 CASSFQTAHSNQPQHF TGTGCCAGCAGCTTCCAGACCGCTCATAGCAATCAGCCCCAGCATTTT
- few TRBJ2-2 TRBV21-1 CASSKEGRAIGELFF TGTGCCAGCAGCAAAGAAGGCAGGGCTATCGGGGAGCTGTTTTTT